The TCR beta chain described here comes from a study of shared clonotypes between healthy human individuals. Remarks on this clone: Its target is not known.

Study results and caveats: Although depth was large, rarefaction showed that sequencing of the sorted subsets was incomplete. Sampling covered blood only; tissue repertoires likely differ.

Trimming at V came to 1 base and at J to 1 base, leaving 5 bases not matched to a gene. The CDR3 is made up of 16 amino acids. CDR1 is KGHSH and CDR2 is LQKENI in the germline V gene. Original handling: ImmunoSEQ output lacked quality scores and full-length reads, limiting matched filtering. TCRdb's copy holds only in-frame clones and misses some; the assay was immunoSEQ multiplex PCR. V, J and clone size derive from that table, while D and trimming were established from the DNA sequence. The sample records about 960,000 clones, approximately 76% being singletons. The TCR was taken from a young man in good health. What was sequenced was memory CD4+ T cells sorted from blood. Described subset: CD45RA-negative fraction. J is TRBJ2-5 and V is TRBV18; 8 bases are a match to TRBD2. This CDR3 is CASSPQNGRAQETQYF. CDR3 sequence (DNA): TGTGCCAGCTCACCACAAAACGGGAGGGCCCAAGAGACCCAGTACTTC.